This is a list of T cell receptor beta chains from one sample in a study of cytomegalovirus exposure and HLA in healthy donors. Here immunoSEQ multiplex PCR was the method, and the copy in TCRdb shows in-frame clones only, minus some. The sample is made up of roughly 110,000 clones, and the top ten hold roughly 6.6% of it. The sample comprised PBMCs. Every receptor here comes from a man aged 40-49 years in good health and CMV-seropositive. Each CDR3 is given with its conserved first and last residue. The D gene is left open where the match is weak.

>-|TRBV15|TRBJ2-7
CATSRGGSSAYEQYF
TGTGCCACCAGCAGAGGCGGAAGCTCGGCCTACGAGCAGTACTTC
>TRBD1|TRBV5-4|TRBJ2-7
CASSGGQGYEQYF
TGTGCCAGCAGCGGGGGACAGGGCTACGAGCAGTACTTC
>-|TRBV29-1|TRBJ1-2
CSVDRVGYGYTF
TGCAGCGTTGACAGGGTGGGCTATGGCTACACCTTC
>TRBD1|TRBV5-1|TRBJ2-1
CASSHASGTGRIPYNEQFF
TGCGCCAGCAGCCACGCGTCGGGGACAGGGAGAATCCCCTACAATGAGCAGTTCTTC
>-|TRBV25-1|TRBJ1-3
CASSPREGSSSGNTIYF
TGTGCCAGCAGTCCACGGGAAGGGTCTAGCTCTGGAAACACCATATATTTT
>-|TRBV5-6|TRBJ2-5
CASSLAGETQYF
TGTGCCAGCAGCTTGGCCGGAGAGACCCAGTACTTC
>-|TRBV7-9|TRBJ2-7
CASSLGHPYEQYF
TGTGCCAGCAGCTTAGGACACCCCTACGAGCAGTACTTC
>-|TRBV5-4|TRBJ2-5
CASSGQHRGNWEQYF
TGTGCCAGCAGTGGGCAACACCGTGGTAATTGGGAGCAGTACTTC
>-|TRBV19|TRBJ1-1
CASSIAQGSTEAFF
TGTGCCAGTAGTATAGCCCAGGGGAGCACTGAAGCTTTCTTT
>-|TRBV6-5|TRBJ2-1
CASSYSRVGHKQFF
TGTGCCAGCAGTTACTCGAGAGTTGGACACAAGCAGTTCTTC
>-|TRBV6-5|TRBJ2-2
CASSLRGSNTGELFF
TGTGCCAGCAGTTTAAGGGGGTCGAACACCGGGGAGCTGTTTTTT
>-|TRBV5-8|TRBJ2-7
CASSWSGLAYEQYF
TGTGCCAGCAGCTGGTCAGGCCTTGCCTACGAGCAGTACTTC
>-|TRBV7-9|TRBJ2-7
CASSLAVGEQYF
TGTGCCAGCAGCTTAGCGGTCGGGGAGCAGTACTTC
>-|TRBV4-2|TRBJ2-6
CASSQDQQGSSGANVLTF
TGTGCCAGCAGCCAAGATCAGCAGGGATCCTCTGGGGCCAACGTCCTGACTTTC
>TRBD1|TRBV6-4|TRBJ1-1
CASSTEQGTGTEAFF
TGTGCCAGCAGTACGGAACAGGGGACAGGCACTGAAGCTTTCTTT
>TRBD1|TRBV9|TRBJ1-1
CASSTRQGAPPEAFF
TGTGCCAGCAGCACCAGACAGGGCGCCCCTCCTGAAGCTTTCTTT
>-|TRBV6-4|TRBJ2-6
CASSPGTFKSGANVLTF
TGTGCCAGCAGTCCCGGGACATTCAAGTCTGGGGCCAACGTCCTGACTTTC
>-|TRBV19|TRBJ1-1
CASSISGVTTEAFF
TGTGCCAGTAGTATATCAGGGGTGACGACTGAAGCTTTCTTT
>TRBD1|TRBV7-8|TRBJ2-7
CASSMTGTGVEQYF
TGTGCCAGCAGCATGACCGGGACAGGGGTCGAGCAGTACTTC
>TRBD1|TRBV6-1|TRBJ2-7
CASSAQDRGSYEQYF
TGTGCCAGCAGTGCCCAGGACAGGGGCTCCTACGAGCAGTACTTC
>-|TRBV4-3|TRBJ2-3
CASSQDEGFTDTQYF
TGCGCCAGCAGCCAAGACGAGGGCTTCACAGATACGCAGTATTTT